This TCR beta chain was retrieved from a study of T cell responses to AZD1222 COVID-19 vaccine. Study details: Pooling was applied to second doses at about 4 or about 12 weeks.

Findings of the study overall: Donor demographics were predominantly white British with a female majority; clonal diversity may be underestimated. Unmutated variant regions reportedly attract nearly half of all spike-specific TCRs. At baseline, just a handful of AZD1222 recipients tested seropositive.

Notes on this clone: As yet, its antigen is unknown.

The CDR3 has 11 residues. V was shortened by 6 bases and J by 0 bases, with 3 bases between the two germline ends. The germline V gene has CDR1 SNHLY and CDR2 FYNNEI. Sequenced by immunoSEQ multiplex PCR; TCRdb stores in-frame clones only, minus some. The sample has 65,000 to 70,000 clones, roughly four fifths seen once. The chain combines TRBV2 with TRBJ2-7, with D uncertain. Sequencing used peripheral blood, obtained on day 0 of AZD1222 vaccination. The sequence was obtained from an adult in good health. CDR3 DNA: TGTGCCAGCAGATCCTCCTACGAGCAGTACTTC. Translated: CASRSSYEQYF.